This is a list of T cell receptor beta chains from one sample in a study of blood T cell repertoires in COVID-19. Profiling relied on immunoSEQ multiplex PCR, and the TCRdb table lists in-frame clones only, not all of them. Of fewer than 250,000 clones in the sample, roughly 82% are singletons; the top ten hold roughly 4.7%. Sequences were obtained from peripheral blood. The source of these receptors is a woman in her sixties or seventies with acute or convalescent COVID-19. CDR3s include the opening cysteine and the closing phenylalanine or tryptophan. Each record gives: clone size, D gene, J gene, V gene, CDR3 DNA, CDR3 protein. A D gene is named only where the DNA matches it firmly. Size is stated for part of the rows, as once, few or many counts, or as a class when the clone is expanded.

NA	TRBD1	TRBJ1-1	TRBV5-6	TGTGCCAGCAGCTTGGTACAGGGGGGTGGGAACACTGAAGCTTTCTTT	CASSLVQGGGNTEAFF
NA	NA	TRBJ1-1	TRBV28	TGTGCCAGCAGTTTATCGGGTACCATGAACACTGAAGCTTTCTTT	CASSLSGTMNTEAFF
NA	NA	TRBJ1-4	TRBV6-2/TRBV6-3	TGTGCCAGCAGTTCCCAAGAGCCCGGGAAACTGTTTTTT	CASSSQEPGKLFF
NA	TRBD1	TRBJ2-6	TRBV19	TGTGCCAGTAGTATTGGGACAGGGTTCTCTGGGGCCAACGTCCTGACTTTC	CASSIGTGFSGANVLTF
NA	TRBD1	TRBJ1-1	TRBV5-4	TGTGCCAGCAGCTCCGAACTAGGACAGGGAGAAGCTTTCTTT	CASSSELGQGEAFF
few	NA	TRBJ2-5	TRBV6-5	TGTGCCAGCAGAGGGGTAAGACTGGTCCAAGAGACCCAGTACTTC	CASRGVRLVQETQYF
NA	NA	TRBJ2-7	TRBV12-3/TRBV12-4	TGTGCCAGCAGCCCGGGACTTGCCTACGAGCAGTACTTC	CASSPGLAYEQYF
once	NA	TRBJ2-5	TRBV2	TGTGCCAGCAGTGAGTTTCGTACTTCCCGGGGGGAGACCCAGTACTTC	CASSEFRTSRGETQYF
few	NA	TRBJ2-3	TRBV5-1	TGCGCCAGCAGGAAGCGACCGACTAGCACAGATACGCAGTATTTT	CASRKRPTSTDTQYF
NA	NA	TRBJ1-2	TRBV7-2	TGTGCCAGCAGCTTGGTGGGGGCGCCTGGCTATGGCTACACCTTC	CASSLVGAPGYGYTF
NA	NA	TRBJ1-1	TRBV4-2	TGTGCCAGCAGCCAAGACCCAGGGGTCCGCTACCGAGCTTTCTTT	CASSQDPGVRYRAFF
NA	TRBD1	TRBJ1-2	TRBV2	TGTGCCAGCAGTCCAGGGGGCGGTGGCTACACCTTC	CASSPGGGGYTF
NA	TRBD1	TRBJ1-5	TRBV6-5	TGTGCCAGCAGGATCCAGGGGGATCAGCCCCAGCATTTT	CASRIQGDQPQHF
NA	TRBD1	TRBJ1-6	TRBV14	TGTGCCAGCAGCCCGGGGACAGTCCCTAATTCACCCCTCCACTTT	CASSPGTVPNSPLHF
NA	TRBD2	TRBJ2-3	TRBV5-1	TGCGCCAGCAGCTTGGCCTCTAGCGGGGGGGCTGGCACAGATACGCAGTATTTT	CASSLASSGGAGTDTQYF
NA	NA	TRBJ1-5	TRBV28	TGTGCCAGCAGTTTAATCAGGGGCCGGCAGCCCCAGCATTTT	CASSLIRGRQPQHF
NA	TRBD1	TRBJ1-4	TRBV4-3	TGCGCCAGCAGCCAAGCTGGGACAGGGAAGGAAAAACTGTTTTTT	CASSQAGTGKEKLFF
NA	NA	TRBJ1-5	TRBV7-2	TGTGCCAGCAGCGCTAGGGGGAATAGCAATCAGCCCCAGCATTTT	CASSARGNSNQPQHF
NA	NA	TRBJ1-1	TRBV3-1/TRBV3-2	TGTGCCAGCAGCCCCAAATCCGGGGGGAACACTGAAGCTTTCTTT	CASSPKSGGNTEAFF
NA	TRBD1	TRBJ1-2	TRBV24-1	TGTGCCACCAGTGATTCAGCCGTCGGGACAGGGTCGAATGGCTACACCTTC	CATSDSAVGTGSNGYTF
NA	TRBD1	TRBJ1-1	TRBV10-3	TGTGCCATCAGTGAGCCAGGACAGGGGGCTGACACTGAAGCTTTCTTT	CAISEPGQGADTEAFF
NA	NA	TRBJ1-5	TRBV27	TGTGCCAGCAGTCCCTATCGGCAGGTTGGGAATCAGCCCCAGCATTTT	CASSPYRQVGNQPQHF
NA	TRBD1	TRBJ1-1	TRBV6-5	TGTGCCAGCAGTTACTTGGTGACAGGGTTTTCTTTCTTT	CASSYLVTGFSFF
NA	NA	TRBJ2-7	TRBV7-2	TGTGCCAGCAGCTTTGGTTCGACAGGCCACGAGCAGTACTTC	CASSFGSTGHEQYF
once	NA	TRBJ1-1	TRBV6-1	TGTGCCAGCAGTGAAACTGATACCAATGAAGCTTTCTTT	CASSETDTNEAFF
NA	NA	TRBJ1-2	TRBV6-5	TGTGCCAGCAGTTACCTGTGGGGAGCCCTCTATGGCTACACCTTC	CASSYLWGALYGYTF
NA	NA	TRBJ1-3	TRBV9	TGTGCCAGCAGCGTAGATTCAGGGGCAAACACCATATATTTT	CASSVDSGANTIYF
once	TRBD2	TRBJ2-3	TRBV6-5	TGTGCCGGGTCGGGGGGGTACACAGATACGCAGTATTTT	CAGSGGYTDTQYF
NA	TRBD2	TRBJ2-5	TRBV6-5	TGTGCCAGCAGCCGCTCTAGCGGGGGGGCGGAGACCCAGTACTTC	CASSRSSGGAETQYF
NA	NA	TRBJ2-1	TRBV6-2/TRBV6-3	TGTGCCAGCAGTTTGGGGGGGCCCTCCTACAATGAGCAGTTCTTC	CASSLGGPSYNEQFF
NA	TRBD1	TRBJ2-5	TRBV19	TGTGCCAGTAGTAAAAGGGGACAGCTTCAAGAGACCCAGTACTTC	CASSKRGQLQETQYF
NA	TRBD1	TRBJ1-5	TRBV19	TGTGCCAGTAGTATAGGGGACAGTATCCAGCATTTT	CASSIGDSIQHF
NA	NA	TRBJ2-2	TRBV5-1	TGCGCCAGCAGCGCACCAGGTTCTATTTTGACCGGGGAGCTGTTTTTT	CASSAPGSILTGELFF
NA	TRBD1	TRBJ1-6	TRBV4-3	TGCGCCAGCAGCCAACTACAGGGGAATTCACCCCTCCACTTT	CASSQLQGNSPLHF
NA	TRBD1	TRBJ1-2	TRBV28	TGTGCCAGCAGTCTTTCCGGGACAGGGTTCTTTGGCTATGGCTACACCTTC	CASSLSGTGFFGYGYTF
NA	TRBD1	TRBJ1-5	TRBV19	TGTGCCAGTAGAAGGGGGACAGCTACTAATCAGCCCCAGCATTTT	CASRRGTATNQPQHF
once	NA	TRBJ1-3	TRBV7-6	TGTGCCAGTCGAGCGGCTTCTGGAAACACCATATATTTT	CASRAASGNTIYF
NA	NA	TRBJ2-3	TRBV19	TGTGCCAGTAGTATATCAGTAGATACGCAGTATTTT	CASSISVDTQYF
NA	NA	TRBJ2-3	TRBV12-3/TRBV12-4	TGTGCCAGCAGTCCCACAGATATTAAGCAGTATTTT	CASSPTDIKQYF
NA	NA	TRBJ1-6	TRBV6-5	TGTGCCAGCAGTTCCCAGACACTCGGGACTCGGATACACTTT	CASSSQTLGTRIHF
NA	TRBD1	TRBJ1-5	TRBV5-8	TGTGCCAGCAGCTTACCCGGGACAGGGGGCAATCAGCCCCAGCATTTT	CASSLPGTGGNQPQHF
NA	NA	TRBJ1-6	TRBV2	TGTGCCAGCAGGTGGCAGGAGGGTAATTCACCCCTCCACTTT	CASRWQEGNSPLHF
NA	NA	TRBJ1-1	TRBV7-2	TGTGCCAGCAGCTCTGACTCAGGGATGGTTTTCTTT	CASSSDSGMVFF